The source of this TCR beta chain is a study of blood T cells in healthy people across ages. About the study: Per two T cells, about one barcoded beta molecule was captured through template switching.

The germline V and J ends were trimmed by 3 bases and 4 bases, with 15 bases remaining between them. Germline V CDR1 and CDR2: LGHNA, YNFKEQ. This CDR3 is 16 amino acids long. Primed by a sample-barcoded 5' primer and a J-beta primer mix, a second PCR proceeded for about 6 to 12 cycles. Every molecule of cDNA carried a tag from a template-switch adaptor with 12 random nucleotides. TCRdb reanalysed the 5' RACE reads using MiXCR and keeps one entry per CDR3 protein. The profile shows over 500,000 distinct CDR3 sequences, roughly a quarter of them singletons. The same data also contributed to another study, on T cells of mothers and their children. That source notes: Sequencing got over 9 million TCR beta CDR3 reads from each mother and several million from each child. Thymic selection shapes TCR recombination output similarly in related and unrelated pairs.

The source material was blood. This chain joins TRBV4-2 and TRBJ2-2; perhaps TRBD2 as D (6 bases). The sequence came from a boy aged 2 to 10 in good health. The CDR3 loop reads CASSQGRELITGELFF. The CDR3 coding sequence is TGTGCCAGCAGCCAGGGCCGGGAGCTTATCACCGGGGAGCTGTTTTTT.